A selection of T cell receptor beta chains follows, all from one sample in a study of shared clonotypes between healthy human individuals. Libraries were prepared by immunoSEQ multiplex PCR; TCRdb keeps only in-frame clonotypes and omits some of them. This repertoire shows 2.3 million or so clones, over 90% found once; its top ten account for around 0.4%. The sequenced material came from naive CD4+ T cells from PBMCs. The origin of the receptors is a man aged 18 to 29 in good health. Some clones in this sample may be carry-over from other donors' samples. The CDR3 runs from the conserved cysteine through the conserved F or W. The D gene is left open where the match is weak. Clone sizes are given selectively: once, few, many, or a class where the clone is expanded.

D	V	size	J	CDR3	DNA
TRBD2	TRBV28	once	TRBJ2-7	CASSPPGGSYEQYF	TGTGCCAGCAGTCCCCCGGGAGGGAGCTACGAGCAGTACTTC
.	TRBV28	.	TRBJ1-5	CASRPPGREQPQHF	TGTGCCAGCAGACCCCCTGGCAGGGAGCAGCCCCAGCATTTT
TRBD2	TRBV6-1	.	TRBJ2-7	CASSDILAREPYEQYF	TGTGCCAGCAGTGATATTCTAGCGCGGGAGCCCTACGAGCAGTACTTC
.	TRBV11-1	.	TRBJ2-3	CASSPTRGRERSDTQYF	TGTGCCAGCAGCCCTACCCGGGGGCGGGAGCGGTCAGATACGCAGTATTTT
TRBD1	TRBV7-3	.	TRBJ1-2	CASSPNTGTVMGYTF	TGTGCCAGCAGCCCCAATACCGGGACAGTCATGGGCTACACCTTC
TRBD1	TRBV5-1	.	TRBJ1-4	CASSPNYRGNVAEKLFF	TGCGCCAGCAGCCCCAATTACAGGGGGAATGTCGCTGAAAAACTGTTTTTT
.	TRBV5-1	.	TRBJ2-3	CASSRLLGSDTQYF	TGCGCCAGCAGCCGCTTACTAGGGTCAGATACGCAGTATTTT
.	TRBV6-5	.	TRBJ2-3	CASGNRGQGTDTQYF	TGTGCCAGCGGAAATCGGGGCCAAGGGACAGATACGCAGTATTTT
.	TRBV6-1	.	TRBJ2-3	CASSGTPTEGEDTQYF	TGTGCCAGCAGTGGGACACCTACTGAGGGGGAAGATACGCAGTATTTT
TRBD1	TRBV6-1	.	TRBJ2-2	CATDDRANTGELFF	TGTGCCACAGACGACAGGGCGAACACCGGGGAGCTGTTTTTT
.	TRBV29-1	.	TRBJ1-1	CSVGYAGTVNTEAFF	TGCAGCGTTGGATACGCCGGGACGGTGAACACTGAAGCTTTCTTT